The entry that follows covers one TCR beta chain sequence. Its antigen target is currently unknown. No per-base quality is available; no much larger clone lies one base away. This sample was taken from a study of post-analysis software for immune sequencing data (dated by TCRdb to about 2015). Regarding the research as a whole: Disease courses on record covered relapsing-remitting, secondary progressive and progressive-relapsing multiple sclerosis, though some patients had no subtype annotation. The patient repertoires were set against 11 previously published healthy control repertoires from donors whose ages ranged from roughly 6 to 26 years. A subset of samples was prepared in parallel using single-end sample barcoding, then pooled and co-amplified after Illumina adapter ligation. General conclusions and limits of the study: Strong co-clustering of samples prepared in the same batch was shown by direct clustering with F measure, prompting a batch-effect correction. Multiple sclerosis patients had significantly lower normalized Chao1 diversity than controls, a result that suggests substantial peripheral T-cell clonal expansion. A handful of TRBV segments, including TRBV5-6, TRBV5-1 and TRBV20-1, were significantly more frequent in patients than controls. The control group was slightly older than the multiple sclerosis patient group.

The germline V and J ends show losses of 2 bases and 4 bases respectively, and no gene match explains 8 bases of the junction. The CDR3, from cysteine to phenylalanine, totals 16 residues. Left in the record is the CDR3 DNA by itself, 48 bases read in frame from the first base. The germline V gene yields SGHRS for CDR1 and YFSETQ for CDR2. Library generation was performed with PCR. The instrument was an Illumina HiSeq 2500. To reduce PCR and sequencing biases, unique molecular identifiers were incorporated into the TCR beta cDNA libraries. Roughly 0.5 million cDNA molecules were obtained per 1 to 10 million input T cells, so each molecule approximated one T cell. The patient libraries were prepared and sequenced with the same protocol used for the earlier healthy control dataset. Samples belonging to the same batch were prepared together, multiplexed and sequenced on a shared HiSeq lane. Regarding the original processing steps: Raw barcoded reads were processed with MIGEC, discarding single-read molecular identifier groups before consensus assembly and CDR3 extraction. Clonotype tables were post-analysed with VDJtools, and diversity was normalized by down-sampling all datasets to the smallest sample size. To correct batch-related cross-sample contamination, repertoire overlap clustering matched CDR3 amino acid sequences but not nucleotide sequences. TCRdb took the public reads, trimmed them with fastp at Q25, ran MiXCR for clone calling and kept in-frame beta chains. Rows with a matching CDR3 protein are joined into one entry that keeps the most common DNA and genes. The V and J calls were determined by TCRdb, not by the authors. This sample lists 700,000 to 800,000 distinct CDR3 sequences; 25% to 30% were detected once. The ten largest clones represent 0.55% to 0.65% of the sample.

TCR beta repertoires were profiled from peripheral blood of 13 young patients with multiple sclerosis to demonstrate the VDJtools post-analysis software. Multiple sclerosis patients were children and adolescents aged about 6 to 15 years. This TCR was recovered from a girl aged 10 to 17 with multiple sclerosis. Sequenced material: blood. The V and J genes are TRBV5-1 and TRBJ1-5, and 8 junctional nucleotides match TRBD1. The DNA sequence is as follows: TGCGCCAGCAGCTTAGATGGACAGGGCGGTAATCAGCCCCAGCATTTT. Its product reads: CASSLDGQGGNQPQHF.